These 32 T cell receptor beta chains share one sample of origin, sequenced in a study of CD8 T cells in ankylosing spondylitis. Each CDR3 protein is one row after TCRdb ran MiXCR on the 5' RACE reads. Seen here are fewer than 200,000 distinct CDR3 sequences, 18% observed once, and the top ten hold over 7.5%. Sequencing was carried out using blood, either unsorted or a sorted T cell fraction (not recorded which). The receptors shown here come from a male donor with ankylosing spondylitis or in good health (not recorded which).

The chain is built from TRBV7-8 and TRBJ2-3; possibly TRBD2 for D (6 bases). The germline V and J ends were trimmed by 2 bases and 5 bases, with 14 bases remaining between them. CDR3 length equals 15 residues. The germline V gene has CDR1 SGHVS and CDR2 FQNEAQ. CDR3 residues: CASSLLSRLGDTQYF. CDR3 DNA sequence: TGTGCCAGCAGCTTATTGAGCCGACTAGGAGATACGCAGTATTTT.

This clonotype turned up a few times. The chain recombines TRBV20-1 with TRBJ2-2; 7 bases agree with TRBD2. The germline V gene has CDR1 DFQATT and CDR2 SNEGSKA (reference sequence). This CDR3 has 15 amino acids. The V and J ends lost 2 bases and 2 bases, in that order; junction bases with no gene match: 5. DNA of the CDR3: TGCAGTGCTAGATTACTAGCGATTAACACCGGGGAGCTGTTTTTT. This translates into CSARLLAINTGELFF.

In its sample, this clonotype was seen a few times. The chain joins TRBV5-1 to TRBJ1-4; D may be TRBD1 (5 bases). V lost 2 bases, J lost 8 bases, and 22 bases lay in between. Germline loops: CDR1 SGHRS, CDR2 YFSETQ. The CDR3 length is 17 residues. The CDR3: CASSFKTAGLLSEKLFF. In DNA, the CDR3 is TGCGCCAGCAGCTTTAAGACAGCGGGCCTTTTAAGCGAAAAACTGTTTTTT.

This clonotype was detected ten times or more. This chain uses TRBV28 with TRBJ1-2; D unresolved. The CDR3 totals 12 residues. V dropped 7 bases and J dropped 5 bases, with 11 bases sitting between them. Germline V gene data show CDR1 as MDHEN and CDR2 as SYDVKM. CDR3 protein: CASTPPGYGYTF. CDR3 DNA sequence: TGTGCCAGCACCCCCCCCGGATATGGCTACACCTTC.

The chain couples TRBV12-3 or TRBV12-4 to TRBJ2-4; D could derive from TRBD1 or TRBD2 (6 bases each). Trimming took 6 bases from V and 2 from J, leaving 14 bases between them. The CDR3 length is 15 residues. Written as DNA, the CDR3 is TGTGCCAGCAGAGTAGGGGGAGGCTCCAAAAACATTCAGTACTTC. This gives the protein CASRVGGGSKNIQYF.

This clonotype was seen many times. The chain joins TRBV10-3 to TRBJ1-1, with unresolved D. The germline V gene has CDR1 ENHRY and CDR2 SYGVKD. Trimming took 2 bases from V and 5 from J, leaving 12 bases between them. The CDR3 contains 14 residues. CDR3 bases: TGTGCCATCAGTGAGACAGATGTGGGGACTGAAGCTTTCTTT. This translates into CAISETDVGTEAFF.

This clonotype turned up a few times. The chain has TRBV7-9 and TRBJ2-5; D is ambiguous. Germline V CDR1 and CDR2: SEHNR, FQNEAQ (reference sequence). V was shortened by 0 bases and J by 2 bases, with 7 bases between the two germline ends. The CDR3 consists of 14 residues. The CDR3 coding sequence is TGTGCCAGCAGCTTAGCGGCAGCACAAGAGACCCAGTACTTC. It translates to CASSLAAAQETQYF.

The gene calls are TRBV19 and TRBJ1-1; 7 bases line up with TRBD1. The CDR3 runs 14 residues. Germline V CDR1 and CDR2: LNHDA, SQIVND (reference sequence). J was trimmed by 4 bases and V by 6 bases; bases with no gene match: 8. Here the CDR3 reads CASSSQGWGTEAFF. For the CDR3, the DNA is TGTGCCAGTAGCTCACAGGGGTGGGGCACTGAAGCTTTCTTT.

The gene calls are TRBV5-1 and TRBJ2-3, with 10 bases matching TRBD2. Germline V lookup: CDR1 SGHRS, CDR2 YFSETQ. This CDR3 has 15 amino acids. V shed 8 bases and J 4 bases; nucleotides not matched to a gene: 10. Written as DNA, the CDR3 is TGCGCCAGTGGCGCCACTAGCGGGAACGCAGATACGCAGTATTTT. The encoded protein is CASGATSGNADTQYF.

This clonotype turned up a few times. V gene TRBV7-2 combines with J gene TRBJ1-1, with D maybe TRBD1 (6 bases). V was trimmed by 5 bases and J by 0 bases, leaving 10 bases between them. Germline loops: CDR1 SGHTA, CDR2 FQGNSA. The CDR3 loop spans 14 amino acids. The CDR3 region has the DNA TGTGCCAGCAGCCCCGGACAGCTGAACACTGAAGCTTTCTTT. Amino acid sequence: CASSPGQLNTEAFF.

This clonotype occurred many times. The chain uses TRBV27 and TRBJ2-7; 10 nucleotides match TRBD2. With 2 bases clipped from V and 0 bases from J, the junction kept 4 bases outside the gene matches. Germline V gene data show CDR1 as MNHEY and CDR2 as SMNVEV (reference sequence). The CDR3 loop spans 16 amino acids. DNA for the CDR3: TGTGCCAGCAGTTTACTAGCGGGAGATTCCTCCTACGAGCAGTACTTC. Encoded protein: CASSLLAGDSSYEQYF.

This clonotype has a count of ten or more. The chain uses TRBV4-1 and TRBJ2-1; D not certain. CDR3 length equals 11 residues. V lost 0 bases, J lost 8 bases, and 2 bases lay in between. In germline, CDR1 is MGHRA, CDR2 YSYEKL. CDR3 amino acids: CASSQEDEQFF. CDR3 coding DNA: TGCGCCAGCAGCCAAGAAGATGAGCAGTTCTTC.

This clonotype was seen ten or more times. This chain connects TRBV14 to TRBJ2-4; D perhaps matches TRBD1 (6 bases). Germline V gene lookup returns CDR1 SGHDN and CDR2 FVKESK. The CDR3 spans 16 residues. Trimming cost V 4 bases and J 6 bases, with 19 bases left between them. The CDR3 DNA reads as TGTGCCAGCAGCCCCTTGGGACGCTTACAGGGAAACATTCAGTACTTC. Its translation is CASSPLGRLQGNIQYF.

At least ten counts were recorded for this clonotype. This chain joins TRBV7-4 and TRBJ2-7; TRBD1 matches at 8 bases. The germline gives CDR1 SGHVT, CDR2 SQSDAQ. The CDR3 is made up of 16 amino acids. V dropped 4 bases and J dropped 2; count of bases not matched to a gene: 10. In DNA, the CDR3 is TGTGCCAGCAGCTCCCCCACCGGACAGGGAGCCTACGAGCAGTACTTC. Amino acids: CASSSPTGQGAYEQYF.

This clonotype was counted at least ten times. The rearrangement links TRBV28 to TRBJ1-5; TRBD1 agrees at 8 bases. The CDR3 is 15 amino acids. Germline V gives CDR1 MDHEN, CDR2 SYDVKM. V lost 6 bases to trimming and J lost 5 bases; unmatched junction nucleotides: 9. DNA of the CDR3: TGTGCCAGCAGCCACCCAGGGGGCGCGGATCAGCCCCAGCATTTT. Its protein is CASSHPGGADQPQHF.

This clonotype was seen at least ten times. This rearrangement joins TRBV20-1 to TRBJ2-1; 14 bases match TRBD2. V trimming: 5 bases; J trimming: 10 bases; junction bases outside the gene matches: 7. The CDR3 is made up of 14 amino acids. The V gene's germline CDR1 is DFQATT and CDR2 SNEGSKA (reference sequence). The CDR3 protein is CSAEGTSGRREQFF. CDR3 nucleotide sequence: TGCAGTGCTGAAGGGACTAGCGGGAGAAGGGAGCAGTTCTTC.

The gene calls are TRBV30 and TRBJ2-2; D not resolved. The CDR3 has 14 amino acids. CDR1 is GTSNPN and CDR2 is SVGIG in the germline V gene (reference sequence). Trimming took 3 bases from V and 0 from J, leaving 8 bases between them. The CDR3 sequence: CAWRNLANTGELFF. The CDR3 DNA reads TGTGCCTGGAGGAACCTAGCGAACACCGGGGAGCTGTTTTTT.

In its sample, this clonotype was seen many times. The chain recombines TRBV5-1 with TRBJ2-7; TRBD2 matches at 10 bases. With V trimmed by 1 base and J by 2 bases, 3 bases remained unmatched. The length of the CDR3 is 15 residues. Germline V gene lookup returns CDR1 SGHRS and CDR2 YFSETQ. CDR3 sequence: CASSLIAGGPYEQYF. The CDR3 region has the DNA TGCGCCAGCAGCTTGATAGCGGGAGGCCCCTACGAGCAGTACTTC.

This clonotype occurred many times. The chain uses TRBV9 and TRBJ1-1, with a weak D call TRBD1 (5 bases). Trimming left V 4 bases short and J 6 bases short, with 16 bases between. Germline assignment: CDR1 SGDLS and CDR2 YYNGEE. This CDR3 region has 14 residues. CDR3 region: CASSFSQGFSEAFF. CDR3 in DNA: TGTGCCAGCAGCTTTAGCCAGGGCTTTTCTGAAGCTTTCTTT.

The table lists this clonotype with many counts. The gene calls are TRBV20-1 and TRBJ2-5; TRBD2 matches at 14 bases. Trimming cost V 3 bases and J 3 bases; bases outside gene matches: 6. Germline CDR1 reads DFQATT; CDR2 reads SNEGSKA (reference sequence). This CDR3 contains 16 residues. The DNA for the CDR3 is TGCAGTGCTAGGCTTGGGACTAGCGGGAGCGAAGAGACCCAGTACTTC. Amino acid sequence: CSARLGTSGSEETQYF.

Points on this clonotype: A much larger clone sits a single nucleotide away, making a read error possible. The conserved closing phenylalanine or tryptophan is absent in this CDR3, likely reflecting a read error. V usage is TRBV2 and J usage is TRBJ1-1; 11 bases map to TRBD1. V lost 6 bases to trimming and J lost 1 base; unmatched junction nucleotides: 7. There are 16 residues in the CDR3. The germline V gene encodes CDR1 SNHLY and CDR2 FYNNEI. The CDR3 DNA sequence: TGTGCCAGCAGCCTCAGGGACAGGGGGGCGAACACTGAAGCTTTCCTT. Its protein product is CASSLRDRGANTEAFL.

The rearrangement joins TRBV5-1 to TRBJ2-1; unclear D gene. This CDR3 is built from 16 residues. Germline-derived CDR1 and CDR2 are SGHRS and YFSETQ. Trimming removed 0 bases at V and 4 bases at J, with 14 bases between. The CDR3 sequence is CASSLVSVSTYNEQFF. DNA of the CDR3: TGCGCCAGCAGCTTGGTTAGTGTATCCACGTACAATGAGCAGTTCTTC.

The V gene is TRBV20-1, the J gene TRBJ2-3; 8 bases map to TRBD2. Germline-derived CDR1 and CDR2 are DFQATT and SNEGSKA (reference sequence). The CDR3 covers 15 residues. The V and J ends lost 2 bases and 3 bases, in that order; junction bases with no gene match: 7. The CDR3 DNA sequence: TGCAGTGCTAGATCAGCGGGAGAAGATACAGATACGCAGTATTTT. Translation gives CSARSAGEDTDTQYF.

The chain carries TRBV28 and TRBJ1-5, with TRBD1 identical over 11 bases. This CDR3 has 14 amino acids. CDR1 and CDR2 (germline): MDHEN, SYDVKM. Germline trimming cut 6 bases from V and 7 bases from J; bases unmatched to any gene: 5. The CDR3 region has the DNA TGTGCCAGCAGGAAGGACAGGGGGCTGCAGCCCCAGCATTTT. Protein: CASRKDRGLQPQHF.

In this sample, this clonotype turned up many times. The chain joins TRBV5-1 to TRBJ2-5; D might be TRBD1 (5 bases). The CDR3 totals 14 residues. Per the germline V gene, CDR1 is SGHRS and CDR2 is YFSETQ. V was cut by 2 bases and J by 4 bases, with 12 bases left in between. The CDR3 reads CASSFRQRSETQYF. The CDR3, as DNA: TGCGCCAGCAGCTTCCGACAGAGGTCAGAGACCCAGTACTTC.

This clonotype was detected many times. The chain combines TRBV5-1 with TRBJ2-2; 12 bases fit TRBD2. V gave up 1 base and J gave up 5 bases; unmatched junction bases: 3. The V gene's germline CDR1 is SGHRS and CDR2 YFSETQ. There are 16 residues in the CDR3. In nucleotides, the CDR3 is TGCGCCAGCAGCTTGACACTAGCGGGAGGAACCGGGGAGCTGTTTTTT. Translation: CASSLTLAGGTGELFF.

This clonotype occurred many times. The gene calls are TRBV4-2 and TRBJ2-7; the match to TRBD2 covers 7 bases. Germline V gene data show CDR1 as LGHNA and CDR2 as YNFKEQ. J lost 1 base, V lost 0 bases, and 6 bases had no gene match. The CDR3 runs 16 residues. The CDR3 DNA reads TGTGCCAGCAGCCAAGATCGTCTAGCGGAGTCCTACGAGCAGTACTTC. This gives the protein CASSQDRLAESYEQYF.

The chain recombines TRBV5-4 with TRBJ2-2; D gene unclear. The CDR3 is 13 residues long. The germline V and J ends were trimmed by 1 base and 7 bases, with 8 bases remaining between them. The V gene's germline CDR1 is SGHNT and CDR2 YYREEE (reference sequence). The CDR3 spells CASSLLSFGELFF. CDR3 sequence (DNA): TGTGCCAGCAGCTTGTTGTCGTTCGGGGAGCTGTTTTTT.

This clonotype was counted ten times or more. V and J are TRBV6-4 and TRBJ2-2; D is ambiguous. Germline V gene lookup returns CDR1 MRHNA and CDR2 SNTAGT. The V gene lost 2 bases and the J gene lost 3 bases, with 4 bases spanning the gap. The CDR3 spans 13 residues. CDR3 DNA: TGTGCCAGCAGTGACCTCCACACCGGGGAGCTGTTTTTT. Translated, it gives CASSDLHTGELFF.

This clonotype was seen once. A much larger clone sits a single nucleotide away, making a read error possible. The CDR3: CASSSAKGLVGVNEQFF. The CDR3 DNA is TGTGCCAGCAGCTCCGCGAAGGGACTAGTGGGAGTCAATGAGCAGTTCTTC. This chain links TRBV7-2 with TRBJ2-1; 8 nucleotides match TRBD2. CDR1 is SGHTA, CDR2 FQGNSA, per germline. V gave up 4 bases and J gave up 6 bases; unmatched junction bases: 14. CDR3 size: 17 residues.

The V call is TRBV28, the J call TRBJ2-1; 10 positions agree with TRBD2. Looked up from germline, CDR1 is MDHEN and CDR2 is SYDVKM. Trimming cost V 9 bases and J 2 bases; bases outside gene matches: 7. The CDR3 covers 15 residues. The CDR3 DNA follows: TGTGCCAGTCGTCTCAGCGGGGGGGCCTACAATGAGCAGTTCTTC. This gives the protein CASRLSGGAYNEQFF.

This clonotype was seen a few times. This chain links TRBV5-1 with TRBJ1-2; D gene uncertain. CDR3 length: 13 amino acids. Per the germline V gene, CDR1 is SGHRS and CDR2 is YFSETQ. The V and J ends lost 4 bases and 8 bases respectively, with 15 bases between them. The CDR3 is CASSPLLSEGYTF. CDR3 coding DNA: TGCGCCAGCAGCCCACTTTTGAGTGAGGGCTACACCTTC. Full variable domain (missing parts from reference TRBV5-1 and TRBJ1-2): KAGVTQTPRYLIKTRGQQVTLSCSPISGHRSVSWYQQTPGQGLQFLFEYFSETQRNKGNFPGRFSGRQFSNSRSEMNVSTLELGDSALYLCASSPLLSEGYTFGSGTRLTVV.